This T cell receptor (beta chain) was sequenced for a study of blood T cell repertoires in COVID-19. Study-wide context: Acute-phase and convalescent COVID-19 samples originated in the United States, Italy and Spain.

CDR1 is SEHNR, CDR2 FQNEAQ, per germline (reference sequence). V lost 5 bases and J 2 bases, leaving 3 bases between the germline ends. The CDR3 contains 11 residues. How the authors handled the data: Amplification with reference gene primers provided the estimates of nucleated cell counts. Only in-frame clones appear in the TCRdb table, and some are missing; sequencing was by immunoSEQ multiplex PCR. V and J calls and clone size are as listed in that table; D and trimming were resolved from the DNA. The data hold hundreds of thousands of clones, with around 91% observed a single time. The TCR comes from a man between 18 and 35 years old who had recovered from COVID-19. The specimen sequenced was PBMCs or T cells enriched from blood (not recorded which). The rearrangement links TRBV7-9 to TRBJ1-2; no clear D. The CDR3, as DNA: TGTGCCAGCAGCCTGAACTATGGCTACACCTTC. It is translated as CASSLNYGYTF.